This record looks at one T cell receptor beta chain sequence and its context. Antigen unknown. Every individual TCR cDNA molecule carried its own unique molecular identifier, which allowed correction of PCR and sequencing errors. From the 5' RACE reads, TCRdb called clonotypes with MiXCR, one entry per CDR3 protein. The sample records about 20,000 distinct CDR3 sequences, around 15% being singletons. These data belong to a study of spatial heterogeneity in lung cancer. Overall study findings and caveats: Expanded alpha and beta TCR counts within tumors tracked tumor mutation counts.

As for time point: sample taken at primary tumor resection. Material for sequencing was whole RNA from tumor, nontumor lung or frozen PBMC, left unsorted. V lost 4 bases, J lost 4 bases, and 16 bases lay in between. The CDR3 length is 15 residues. CDR1 is SGHAT, CDR2 FQNNGV, per germline. The clonotype comes from a female donor with early-stage non-small cell lung cancer. The chain has TRBV11-2 and TRBJ2-5; perhaps TRBD2 as D (6 bases). This material consisted of lung tumor tissue, taken at surgery. Here the CDR3 reads CASSWGFGGVETQYF. The CDR3 DNA reads as TGTGCCAGCAGCTGGGGGTTTGGCGGGGTAGAGACCCAGTACTTC.